A selection of T cell receptor beta chains follows, all from one sample in a study of tumor-infiltrating lymphocytes in primary liver carcinoma. TCRdb independently ran MiXCR on the multiplex PCR reads; one entry per CDR3 protein. The sample has around 32,000 distinct CDR3 sequences; 76% are singletons. Material: liver tumor tissue from sampling region 5. The receptors were sampled from a man aged 35 to 55 with primary liver carcinoma and hepatitis B virus infection. The CDR3 runs from the conserved cysteine through the conserved F or W. The order of the fields is D gene, V gene, clone size, J gene, CDR3 DNA, CDR3 protein. The D gene is left open where the match is weak. The size of a clone is reported for some rows only, either as once, few or many, or as a class for expanded clones.

NA	TRBV4-3	NA	TRBJ2-7	TGCGCCAGCGGCCAAGAGAGGATCCCAACCTACGAGCAGTACTTC	CASGQERIPTYEQYF
TRBD1	TRBV4-1	NA	TRBJ1-4	TGCGCCAGCAGCCTCGCCGGGACAGGGGATGACAAACTGTTTTTT	CASSLAGTGDDKLFF
TRBD2	TRBV11-2	once	TRBJ2-2	TGTGCCAGCAGCTCTAGCGGCAGTGCCCCCAGGGAGATGTTTTTT	CASSSSGSAPREMFF
NA	TRBV7-9	NA	TRBJ2-7	TGTGCCAGCAGCACGGGGTTCGAGCAGTACTTC	CASSTGFEQYF
NA	TRBV10-2	NA	TRBJ1-1	TGCGCCAGCAGTGAGGCAGAGAACACTGAAGCTTTCTTC	CASSEAENTEAFF
NA	TRBV20-1	few	TRBJ2-7	TGCAGTGCTAGGGTCACGTATGAGGACAAGTCTCCCATATCCTACGAGCAGTACTTC	CSARVTYEDKSPISYEQYF
NA	TRBV10-3	NA	TRBJ2-1	TGTGCCACTTTATACTCACCCCTCAGGAGTAACCATGAGCAGTTCTTC	CATLYSPLRSNHEQFF
NA	TRBV6-1	NA	TRBJ2-7	TGTGCCAGCAATGATTGGGTAAGTCTCCACCACGAGGGCGAGCAGTACTTC	CASNDWVSLHHEGEQYF
NA	TRBV4-3	NA	TRBJ2-2	TGCAACAGCAGCCAAGATTTGGGGGTGAAGCTGTTTTTT	CNSSQDLGVKLFF
NA	TRBV11-2	NA	TRBJ2-7	TGTGCCTGCAGCTTAGGAGGTGCTAGCGAGCAGTACTTC	CACSLGGASEQYF
NA	TRBV6-5	NA	TRBJ1-1	TGTGCCAGCAGATACTCGAGACAGAGAAACACTGAAGCTTTCTTT	CASRYSRQRNTEAFF
TRBD2	TRBV28	NA	TRBJ2-1	TGTGCCAGCAGGGGGACTAGCGGCGACTATGAGCTGTTCTTC	CASRGTSGDYELFF
NA	TRBV7-9	NA	TRBJ2-1	TGTGCCAACAGCTTACTATATCAGGGACCTAAAACAAATGAGCAGTTCTTC	CANSLLYQGPKTNEQFF
NA	TRBV7-9	few	TRBJ1-5	TGTGCCAGTAGCGGCAGTATCACTAAGCCCCAGCATTTT	CASSGSITKPQHF
TRBD1	TRBV7-8	many	TRBJ1-2	TGTGCCAGCAGCTGGCGGACAGGGAACCACTATGGCTACACCTTC	CASSWRTGNHYGYTF
NA	TRBV12-3/TRBV12-4	NA	TRBJ2-1	TGTGCCAGATGCATCATAGGACTCCCAAATGAGCAGTTCTTC	CARCIIGLPNEQFF
NA	TRBV11-2	once	TRBJ2-1	TGTGCCAGTAGCTTAGATGGGCGATTCAGCGGGTCCCTTTACAATGAGAAGTTCTTC	CASSLDGRFSGSLYNEKFF
TRBD1	TRBV6-1	once	TRBJ2-1	TGCGCCATCAATGCGCGGTGGGGACAGGGCGGTCAGCAGTTCTTC	CAINARWGQGGQQFF
NA	TRBV28	many	TRBJ2-1	TGTGCCAGCAGTTTAGAGCCGGGCTCCTACAATGAGCAGTTCTTC	CASSLEPGSYNEQFF
TRBD2	TRBV6-6	once	TRBJ2-7	TGTGCCAGCAGGCGGATTAGCGGGGGGTTCAACGAGCTGTACTTC	CASRRISGGFNELYF
TRBD2	TRBV6-2/TRBV6-3	few	TRBJ2-3	TGTGCCAGCGGCCTCCTCCGACTAGCGGGAGCGGGGGCAAATACGCAGTATTTT	CASGLLRLAGAGANTQYF
NA	TRBV29-1	NA	TRBJ2-6	TGCAGCGTTCAGCGGACGATCTCTGGGGCCAACGTCATGGCTTTC	CSVQRTISGANVMAF
NA	TRBV6-5	once	TRBJ2-7	TGTGCCAGCAGTTACTCTAGTACAGGGTTGGGCGAGCAGTACTTC	CASSYSSTGLGEQYF
TRBD1	TRBV10-3	NA	TRBJ2-5	TGTGCCATTAGTAGAGGGACAGGGGGCGCGGGGGAGACCCAGTACTTC	CAISRGTGGAGETQYF
NA	TRBV10-3	many	TRBJ2-3	TGTGCCATCAGCCCCGGGGCAGCTAGCACAGATACGCAGTATTTT	CAISPGAASTDTQYF
TRBD1	TRBV6-5	medium-sized	TRBJ1-6	TGTGCCAGCAGTTACTGGGGGACAGGGACAGTTGGCTCACCCCTCCACTTT	CASSYWGTGTVGSPLHF
NA	TRBV11-2	once	TRBJ2-7	TGTCCCGGTAGCTTAGATCTTGGTGGATGGGAGCAGTACTTC	CPGSLDLGGWEQYF
NA	TRBV4-1	NA	TRBJ1-2	TGCGCCAGCAGCCAAGGGGATCGGAGCTATGGCTACACCTTC	CASSQGDRSYGYTF
TRBD2	TRBV11-2	NA	TRBJ2-7	TGTGCCAGCAGCTTAGAAGCTAGCGGGAGATACGAGCAGTACTTC	CASSLEASGRYEQYF
NA	TRBV11-3	NA	TRBJ2-1	TGTGCCAGCAGCCTCGCGGGGTCAGGCGAGCAGTTCTTC	CASSLAGSGEQFF
TRBD1	TRBV12-3/TRBV12-4	few	TRBJ2-1	TGTGCTAGCAGTATCTTTACCGGGACAGACTTTTCTAATGAGCAGTTCTTC	CASSIFTGTDFSNEQFF
TRBD2	TRBV5-5	NA	TRBJ2-1	TGTGCCAGCAGCCCTATACTAGCGGGAGGAGATGAGCAGTTCTTC	CASSPILAGGDEQFF